This is a list of T cell receptor beta chains from one sample in a study of T cells in Graves' hyperthyroidism and ophthalmopathy. TCRdb redid the calling of the multiplex PCR reads with MiXCR, one entry per CDR3 protein. The sample lists about 600,000 distinct CDR3 sequences, approximately 15% occurring once. Sequenced: blood. The receptors were sampled from a woman under 30 with Graves' ophthalmopathy. Both conserved end residues are part of each CDR3. Each record gives: V gene, D gene, J gene, clone size, CDR3 DNA, CDR3 protein. The D gene is left open where the match is weak. Clone size, where shown, is once, few, many, or a class for clones that have expanded.

>TRBV27|-|TRBJ1-6|few
TGTGCCAGCAGTCCAAGGGACACTTCACCCCTCCACTTT
CASSPRDTSPLHF
>TRBV20-1|TRBD2|TRBJ2-7|few
TGCAGTGCTAGACCATACCCCCTTCGCGGGGGGTCCTACGAGCAGTACTTC
CSARPYPLRGGSYEQYF
>TRBV4-2|TRBD2|TRBJ2-5|many
TGTGCCAGCAGCCAGGGGGCTAGCGGGGAACAAGAGACCCAGTACTTC
CASSQGASGEQETQYF
>TRBV18|TRBD1|TRBJ2-5|once
TGTGCCAGCTCAAACCAAGACAGGGCCCAAGAGACCCAGTACTTC
CASSNQDRAQETQYF
>TRBV7-9|TRBD2|TRBJ2-3|-
TGTGCCAGCACCCGACTAGCGGGAGGGAGCACAGATACGCAGTATTTT
CASTRLAGGSTDTQYF
>TRBV15|-|TRBJ2-7|many
TGTGCCACCAGCAGGGACATCGGGCGCTACGAGCAGTACTTC
CATSRDIGRYEQYF
>TRBV4-3|-|TRBJ1-5|few
TGCGCCAGCAGCTTCAATCCGAATCAGCCCCAGCATTTT
CASSFNPNQPQHF
>TRBV2|-|TRBJ1-2|many
TGTGCCAGCAGTGAGGGGGAAGAGGGCGGCTACACCTTC
CASSEGEEGGYTF
>TRBV30|-|TRBJ2-3|few
TGTGCCTGGAGTCCACGACTGCGGGACCCGCAGTATTTT
CAWSPRLRDPQYF
>TRBV30|TRBD1|TRBJ2-7|-
TGTGCCTGGAGTGTAGGGAGCAGGGGGCGTATTGTTGTTCCTTACGAGCAGTACTTC
CAWSVGSRGRIVVPYEQYF
>TRBV19|-|TRBJ2-1|-
TGTGCCAGTAGTGAGCGGACTAACGGATTCAATGAGCAGTTCTTC
CASSERTNGFNEQFF
>TRBV24-1|-|TRBJ1-1|few
TGTGCCACCAGGGGTGACACCTACACTGAAGCTTTCTTT
CATRGDTYTEAFF
>TRBV29-1|TRBD1|TRBJ1-4|many
TGCAGCGCCAGGGACAGCTATGCAACTAATGAAAAACTGTTTTTT
CSARDSYATNEKLFF
>TRBV29-1|-|TRBJ2-7|few
TGCAGCGGCTTGGACAGCTCCTACGAGCAGTACTTC
CSGLDSSYEQYF
>TRBV20-1|TRBD1|TRBJ1-6|many
TGCAGTGCCAAGGGGCGCATGACAGGGACCGTCGTCTTCTATAATTCACCCCTCCACTTT
CSAKGRMTGTVVFYNSPLHF
>TRBV20-1|-|TRBJ2-3|many
TGCAGTGCTAGAGAAAGGCCACACACAGATACGCAGTATTTT
CSARERPHTDTQYF
>TRBV14|-|TRBJ2-7|few
TGTGCCAGCAGCCAAGTCGGCATTACCTACGAGCAGTACTTC
CASSQVGITYEQYF
>TRBV12-3/TRBV12-4|-|TRBJ1-1|many
TGTGCCAGCAGACCTCACCAGACAGGTCCATATCGAGCTTTCTTT
CASRPHQTGPYRAFF
>TRBV28|-|TRBJ1-1|-
TGTGCCAGCAGCAAGGGAGCGAACACTGAAGCTTTCTTT
CASSKGANTEAFF
>TRBV27|TRBD2|TRBJ2-1|many
TGTGCCAGCAGTCTTCGGGGGGGGGGCTACAATGAGCAGTTCTTC
CASSLRGGGYNEQFF
>TRBV2|TRBD2|TRBJ2-3|many
TGTGCCAGCAGGCGGACTAGCGGGAGGGCCGTAGATACGCAGTATTTT
CASRRTSGRAVDTQYF
>TRBV28|TRBD2|TRBJ2-3|-
TGTGCCAGCAGTCTAGCGGCAGATACGCGGTATTTT
CASSLAADTRYF
>TRBV7-9|TRBD2|TRBJ2-1|many
TGTGCCAGCAGCCTAGATAGCGGGGCCTACAATGAGCAGTTCTTC
CASSLDSGAYNEQFF